The clone carrying this T cell receptor (beta chain) was seen a handful of times. Its antigen is undetermined. The authors took one heparinised blood draw, averaging about 116 mL, from each donor. Without exception, sorted populations had purity beyond 95%. This entry is derived from a study of beta chain features in type 1 diabetes. Expressed TCRB transcripts were sequenced because the entire RNA isolate underwent reverse transcription. Method: immunoSEQ multiplex PCR; TCRdb's copy keeps in-frame clones and lacks some. This sample has a few hundred thousand clones; less than 15% occur once, and the top ten carry 0.019%. Study-level findings and limits: Resolution of whether HLA type affects TCRB rearrangement was not achieved here.

The clonotype comes from a woman aged 18-29 years in good health. What was sequenced was naive CD4+ T cells from blood.

In nucleotides, the CDR3 is TGTGCCAGCAGCCCCCGGACAGGAGTAAATGGCTACACCTTC. This codes for CASSPRTGVNGYTF. The V gene is TRBV9, the J gene TRBJ1-2; 7 bases line up with TRBD1. The CDR3 spans 14 residues. The germline V gene encodes CDR1 SGDLS and CDR2 YYNGEE. V lost 4 bases and J lost 6; bases outside the gene matches: 9.